These 5 T cell receptor beta chains originate from one sample sequenced in a study of CD4+ T cells in melanoma. TCRdb's table, derived via immunoSEQ multiplex PCR, lists solely in-frame clones and lacks some. In the table there are about 18,000 clones, over 70% of which are singletons. The specimen was cells from a culture (not recorded whether cultured in vitro). The receptor set was obtained from a human donor with melanoma.

The chain links TRBV10-3 to TRBJ1-6; D is undetermined. Trimming pared 3 bases from V and 9 bases from J, leaving 15 bases between. The CDR3 sequence is 15 residues long. Germline-derived CDR1 and CDR2 are ENHRY and SYGVKD. In DNA, the CDR3 is TGTGCCATCAGTGACGAAGCTGCGGGGTTTTCACCCCTCCACTTT. It is translated as CAISDEAAGFSPLHF.

CDR3 protein: CASSPGSGGPNEQFF. The CDR3 DNA is TGCGCCAGCAGCCCGGGCTCCGGGGGTCCCAATGAGCAGTTCTTC. The V call is TRBV4-1, the J call TRBJ2-1; possibly TRBD2 for D (6 bases). The germline V and J ends were trimmed by 4 bases and 6 bases, with 16 bases remaining between them. CDR1 MGHRA and CDR2 YSYEKL come from the germline V gene. CDR3 length equals 15 residues.

CDR3 DNA: TGTGCCATCAGTGGGACAGGCGGCAGAAACACCATATATTTT. It encodes CAISGTGGRNTIYF. The gene calls are TRBV10-3 and TRBJ1-3, with 7 bases that match TRBD1. Germline loops: CDR1 ENHRY, CDR2 SYGVKD. The CDR3 extends over 14 amino acids. V gave up 4 bases and J gave up 5 bases; unmatched junction bases: 5.

V gene TRBV6-5 combines with J gene TRBJ1-6; 7 positions match TRBD1. Germline CDR1 reads MNHEY; CDR2 reads SVGAGI. The CDR3 contains 15 residues. V trimming: 4 bases; J trimming: 5 bases; junction bases outside the gene matches: 5. The CDR3 loop reads CASSSRDSDNSPLHF. CDR3 sequence (DNA): TGTGCCAGCAGTTCCCGGGACAGTGATAATTCACCCCTCCACTTT.

V usage is TRBV5-1 and J usage is TRBJ2-2; 11 bases are a match to TRBD2. The ends lost 4 bases at V and 2 bases at J; junction bases unmatched: 4. Germline V lookup: CDR1 SGHRS, CDR2 YFSETQ. The CDR3 sequence is 16 residues long. The CDR3 loop reads CASSRLAGRNTGELFF. CDR3 sequence (DNA): TGCGCCAGCAGCAGACTAGCGGGGAGAAACACCGGGGAGCTGTTTTTT.